What follows is one TCR beta chain and its context. This CDR3 is 13 amino acids long. The record originates from a study of blood T cell repertoires in COVID-19. Study overall: The United States, Italy and Spain provided the acute and convalescent COVID-19 samples. The analysed material was cDNA or gDNA that came from T cells, B-cell-depleted T cells, or PBMCs.

The assay was immunoSEQ multiplex PCR, and TCRdb's table has in-frame clones only and misses some. In the table there are around 200,000 clones, more than 75% of which are singletons. The TCR sequence derives from a man in his sixties who had recovered from COVID-19. The V and J genes are TRBV21-1 and TRBJ2-7; TRBD2 reflects the table's D call only, with no check against the DNA. TRBV21-1 is a pseudogene segment. Sequencing input: peripheral blood. CDR3 nucleotide sequence: TGTGCCAGCAGCAAAGCTAGGAGGCGCGAGCAGTACTTC. It encodes CASSKARRREQYF.